A selection of T cell receptor beta chains follows, all from one sample in a study of regulatory T cells in long-lasting Graves disease. TCRdb processed the multiplex PCR reads anew with MiXCR; each CDR3 protein has one entry. Of 400,000 to 500,000 distinct CDR3 sequences listed, 15% to 20% were seen once; the top ten hold 20% to 25%. The sample also formed part of further work on T cells in Graves' hyperthyroidism and ophthalmopathy.

The sample consisted of peripheral blood mononuclear cells (PBMCs), taken at new diagnosis, from a patient treated with antithyroid drugs. The receptor source for this set is a young woman with Graves disease. Both conserved end residues are part of each CDR3. D genes are given only for firm matches. Only some rows state a clone size, as once, few, many or a class for expanded clones.

d_gene: TRBD1; j_gene: TRBJ1-2; abundance: few; len: 16; v_gene: TRBV4-2; CDR3aa: CASSQASGRGRGGYTF; CDR3nt: TGTGCCAGCAGCCAAGCTTCCGGCAGGGGGCGGGGTGGCTACACCTTC
d_gene: TRBD1; j_gene: TRBJ1-6; abundance: few; len: 15; v_gene: TRBV19; CDR3aa: CASSYRTGGNSPLHF; CDR3nt: TGTGCCAGTAGTTACCGGACAGGGGGCAATTCACCCCTCCACTTT
d_gene: TRBD2; j_gene: TRBJ2-2; abundance: many; len: 18; v_gene: TRBV6-5; CDR3aa: CASSYSVSSGRRTGELFF; CDR3nt: TGTGCCAGCAGTTACTCCGTTAGTAGCGGGAGGAGAACCGGGGAGCTGTTTTTT
d_gene: TRBD2; j_gene: TRBJ2-1; abundance: -; len: 16; v_gene: TRBV2; CDR3aa: CASSDVASGGYNEQFF; CDR3nt: TGTGCCAGCAGTGATGTGGCTAGCGGGGGATACAATGAGCAGTTCTTC
d_gene: -; j_gene: TRBJ2-7; abundance: many; len: 14; v_gene: TRBV7-6; CDR3aa: CASSLTTGPYEQYF; CDR3nt: TGTGCCAGCAGCCTCACGACAGGCCCCTACGAGCAGTACTTC
d_gene: -; j_gene: TRBJ2-2; abundance: few; len: 11; v_gene: TRBV7-2; CDR3aa: CASSFTRELFF; CDR3nt: TGTGCCAGCAGCTTTACTAGGGAGCTGTTTTTT
d_gene: -; j_gene: TRBJ2-6; abundance: few; len: 14; v_gene: TRBV24-1; CDR3aa: CATSDTSGANVLTF; CDR3nt: TGTGCCACCAGTGATACCTCTGGGGCCAACGTCCTGACTTTC
d_gene: -; j_gene: TRBJ2-7; abundance: many; len: 13; v_gene: TRBV28; CDR3aa: CASSLGTVREQYF; CDR3nt: TGTGCCAGCAGTTTAGGCACGGTGCGCGAGCAGTACTTC
d_gene: TRBD2; j_gene: TRBJ2-3; abundance: few; len: 18; v_gene: TRBV28; CDR3aa: CASSLYIGLAKNPDTQYF; CDR3nt: TGTGCCAGCAGTTTATACATAGGACTAGCAAAGAACCCAGATACGCAGTATTTT
d_gene: -; j_gene: TRBJ2-5; abundance: many; len: 14; v_gene: TRBV28; CDR3aa: CASSPGGFQETQYF; CDR3nt: TGTGCCAGCAGTCCCGGGGGATTCCAAGAGACCCAGTACTTC
d_gene: TRBD2; j_gene: TRBJ2-2; abundance: -; len: 16; v_gene: TRBV15; CDR3aa: CATSRDSAGAAGELFF; CDR3nt: TGTGCCACCAGCAGAGATTCGGCGGGAGCGGCCGGGGAGCTGTTTTTT
d_gene: -; j_gene: TRBJ2-4; abundance: many; len: 16; v_gene: TRBV11-2; CDR3aa: CASSRIGGEMENIQYF; CDR3nt: TGTGCCAGCAGTCGAATCGGCGGGGAGATGGAAAACATTCAGTACTTC
d_gene: -; j_gene: TRBJ2-2; abundance: -; len: 16; v_gene: TRBV3-1; CDR3aa: CASSRYRGLNTGELFF; CDR3nt: TGTGCCAGCAGCCGGTACAGGGGACTCAACACCGGGGAGCTGTTTTTT
d_gene: -; j_gene: TRBJ2-1; abundance: many; len: 15; v_gene: TRBV14; CDR3aa: CASSQRVGAYNEQFF; CDR3nt: TGTGCCAGCAGCCAGAGAGTGGGAGCCTACAATGAGCAGTTCTTC
d_gene: -; j_gene: TRBJ2-2; abundance: -; len: 14; v_gene: TRBV7-3; CDR3aa: CASSLERVTGELFF; CDR3nt: TGTGCCAGCAGCTTAGAACGGGTCACCGGGGAGCTGTTTTTT